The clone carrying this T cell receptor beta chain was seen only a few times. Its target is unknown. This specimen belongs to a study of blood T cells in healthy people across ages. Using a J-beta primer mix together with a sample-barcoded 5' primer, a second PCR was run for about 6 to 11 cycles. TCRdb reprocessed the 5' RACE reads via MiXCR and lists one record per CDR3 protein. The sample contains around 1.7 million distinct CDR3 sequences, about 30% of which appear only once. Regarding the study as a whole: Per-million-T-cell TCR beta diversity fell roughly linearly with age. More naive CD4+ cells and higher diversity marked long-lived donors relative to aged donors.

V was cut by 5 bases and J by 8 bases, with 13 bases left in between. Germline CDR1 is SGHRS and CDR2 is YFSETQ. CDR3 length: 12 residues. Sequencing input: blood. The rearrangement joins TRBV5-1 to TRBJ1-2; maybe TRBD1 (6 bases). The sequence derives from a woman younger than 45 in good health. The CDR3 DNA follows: TGCGCCAGCAGTGGACAGTCGCCCGGCTACACCTTC. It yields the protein CASSGQSPGYTF.